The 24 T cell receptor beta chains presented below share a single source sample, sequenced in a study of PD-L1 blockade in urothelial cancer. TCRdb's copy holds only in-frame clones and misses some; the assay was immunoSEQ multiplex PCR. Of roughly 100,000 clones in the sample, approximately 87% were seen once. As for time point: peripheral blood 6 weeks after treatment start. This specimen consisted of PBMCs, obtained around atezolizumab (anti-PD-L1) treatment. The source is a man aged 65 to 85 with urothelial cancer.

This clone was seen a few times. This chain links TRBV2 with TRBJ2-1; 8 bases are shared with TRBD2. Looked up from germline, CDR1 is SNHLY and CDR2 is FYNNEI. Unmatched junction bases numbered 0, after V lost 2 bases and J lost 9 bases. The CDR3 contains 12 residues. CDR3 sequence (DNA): TGTGCCAGCAGTGAACTAGCGGGTGAGCAGTTCTTC. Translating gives CASSELAGEQFF.

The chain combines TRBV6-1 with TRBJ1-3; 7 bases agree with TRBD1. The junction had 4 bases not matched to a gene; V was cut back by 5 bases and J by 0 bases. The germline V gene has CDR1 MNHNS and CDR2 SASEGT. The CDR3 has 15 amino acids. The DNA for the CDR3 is TGTGCCAGCAGTTCCGGGACAGACTCTGGAAACACCATATATTTT. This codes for CASSSGTDSGNTIYF.

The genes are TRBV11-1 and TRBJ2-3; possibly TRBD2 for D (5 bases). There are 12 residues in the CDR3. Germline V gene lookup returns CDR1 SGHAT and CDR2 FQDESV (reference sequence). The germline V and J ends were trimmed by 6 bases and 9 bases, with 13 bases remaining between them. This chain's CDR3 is CASRPPEDTQYF. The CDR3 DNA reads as TGTGCCAGCAGACCTCCGGAGGACACGCAGTATTTT.

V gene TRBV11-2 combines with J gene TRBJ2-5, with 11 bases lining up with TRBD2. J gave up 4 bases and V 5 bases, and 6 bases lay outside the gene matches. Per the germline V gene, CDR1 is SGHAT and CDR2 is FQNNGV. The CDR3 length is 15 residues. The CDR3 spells CASSPTSGGGETQYF. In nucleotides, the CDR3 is TGTGCCAGCAGCCCCACTAGCGGGGGTGGAGAGACCCAGTACTTC.

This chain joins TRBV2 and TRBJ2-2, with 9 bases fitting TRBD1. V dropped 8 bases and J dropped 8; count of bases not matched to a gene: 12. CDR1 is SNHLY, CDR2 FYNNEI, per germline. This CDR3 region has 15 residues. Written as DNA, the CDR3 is TGTGCCAGCGAAAAAGACAGGGGGATGGCGGGGGAGCTGTTTTTT. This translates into CASEKDRGMAGELFF.

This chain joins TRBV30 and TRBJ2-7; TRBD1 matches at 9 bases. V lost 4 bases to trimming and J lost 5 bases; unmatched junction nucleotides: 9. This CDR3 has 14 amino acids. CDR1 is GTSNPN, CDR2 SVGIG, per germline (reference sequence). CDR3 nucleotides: TGTGCCTGGATCCCCGGGACAGGGTTCGACGAGCAGTACTTC. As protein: CAWIPGTGFDEQYF.

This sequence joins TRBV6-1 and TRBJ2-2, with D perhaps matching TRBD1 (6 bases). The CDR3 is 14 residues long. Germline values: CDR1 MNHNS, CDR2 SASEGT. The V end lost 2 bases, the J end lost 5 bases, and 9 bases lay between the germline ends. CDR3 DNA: TGTGCCAGCAGTGAACAGGGGAGTACCGGGGAGCTGTTTTTT. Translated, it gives CASSEQGSTGELFF.

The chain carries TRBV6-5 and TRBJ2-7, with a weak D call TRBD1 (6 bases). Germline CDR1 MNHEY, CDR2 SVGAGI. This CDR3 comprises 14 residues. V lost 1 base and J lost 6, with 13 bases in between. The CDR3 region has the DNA TGTGCCAGCAGTTACTTGCTGGGGGCGGGCGAGCAGTACTTC. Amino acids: CASSYLLGAGEQYF.

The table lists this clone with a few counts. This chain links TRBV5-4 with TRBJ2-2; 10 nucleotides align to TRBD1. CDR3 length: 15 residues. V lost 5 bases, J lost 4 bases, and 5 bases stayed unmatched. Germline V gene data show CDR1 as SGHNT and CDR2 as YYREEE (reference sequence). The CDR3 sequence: CASSQGQGSTGELFF. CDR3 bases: TGTGCCAGCAGTCAGGGACAGGGGAGCACCGGGGAGCTGTTTTTT.

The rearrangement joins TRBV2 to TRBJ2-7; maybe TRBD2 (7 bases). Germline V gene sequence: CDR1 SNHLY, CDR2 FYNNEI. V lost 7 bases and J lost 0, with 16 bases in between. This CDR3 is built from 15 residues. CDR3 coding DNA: TGTGCCAGCAAACTACTGGGGGGGCACTCCTACGAGCAGTACTTC. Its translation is CASKLLGGHSYEQYF. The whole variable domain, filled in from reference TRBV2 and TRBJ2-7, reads EPEVTQTPSHQVTQMGQEVILRCVPISNHLYFYWYRQILGQKVEFLVSFYNNEISEKSEIFDDQFSVERPDGSNFTLKIRSTKLEDSAMYFCASKLLGGHSYEQYFGPGTRLTVT.

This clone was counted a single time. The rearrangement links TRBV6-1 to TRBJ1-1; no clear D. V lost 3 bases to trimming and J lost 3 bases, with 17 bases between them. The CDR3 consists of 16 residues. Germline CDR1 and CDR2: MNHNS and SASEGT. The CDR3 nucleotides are TGTGCCAGCAGTGACTGGCGGCGGTATGAGGACACTGAAGCTTTCTTT. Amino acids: CASSDWRRYEDTEAFF.

CDR3 bases: TGCGCCAGCAGCCAAGATAATAATAGGCGGCCTCACTACAATGAGCAGTTCTTC. Translation gives CASSQDNNRRPHYNEQFF. This sequence joins TRBV4-1 and TRBJ2-1; no reliable D call. The CDR3 consists of 18 residues. The germline CDR1 and CDR2 sequences are MGHRA and YSYEKL. The V end was cut by 0 bases, the J end by 3 bases, with 18 bases between.

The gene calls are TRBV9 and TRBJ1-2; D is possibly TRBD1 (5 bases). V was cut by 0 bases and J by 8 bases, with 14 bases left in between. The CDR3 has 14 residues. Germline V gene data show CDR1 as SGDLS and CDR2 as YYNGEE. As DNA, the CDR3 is TGTGCCAGCAGCGTAGGGACGGGGGTAGGAGGCTACACCTTC. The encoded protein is CASSVGTGVGGYTF.

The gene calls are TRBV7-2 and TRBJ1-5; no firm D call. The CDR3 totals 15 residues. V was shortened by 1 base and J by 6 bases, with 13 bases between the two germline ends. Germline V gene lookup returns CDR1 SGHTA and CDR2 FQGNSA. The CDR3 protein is CASSLGQVGVQPQHF. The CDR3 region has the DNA TGTGCCAGCAGCTTAGGGCAGGTTGGCGTTCAGCCCCAGCATTTT. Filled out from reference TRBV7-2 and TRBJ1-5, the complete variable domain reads GAGVSQSPSNKVTEKGKDVELRCDPISGHTALYWYRQSLGQGLEFLIYFQGNSAPDKSGLPSDRFSAERTGGSVSTLTIQRTQQEDSAVYLCASSLGQVGVQPQHFGDGTRLSIL.

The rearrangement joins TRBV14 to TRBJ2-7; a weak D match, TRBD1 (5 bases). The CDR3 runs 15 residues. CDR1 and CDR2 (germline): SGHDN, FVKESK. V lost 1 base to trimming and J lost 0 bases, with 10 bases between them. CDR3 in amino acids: CASSQGQFPSYEQYF. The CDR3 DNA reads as TGTGCCAGCAGCCAAGGACAGTTCCCCTCCTACGAGCAGTACTTC.

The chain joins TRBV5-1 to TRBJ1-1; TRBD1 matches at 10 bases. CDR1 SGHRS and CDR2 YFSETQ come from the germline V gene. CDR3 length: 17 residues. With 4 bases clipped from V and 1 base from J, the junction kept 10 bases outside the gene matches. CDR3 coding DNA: TGCGCCAGCAGCATTCGGACAGGGGGACTTAAGAACACTGAAGCTTTCTTT. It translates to CASSIRTGGLKNTEAFF.

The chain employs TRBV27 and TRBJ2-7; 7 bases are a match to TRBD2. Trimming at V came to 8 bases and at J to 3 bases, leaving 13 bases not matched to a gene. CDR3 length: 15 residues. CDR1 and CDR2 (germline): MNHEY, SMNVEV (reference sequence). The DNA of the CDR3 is TGTGCCAGCCGAAATCAGGCTAGCGGCTACTACGAGCAGTACTTC. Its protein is CASRNQASGYYEQYF.

CDR3 protein: CASSDSGGRTEAFF. The CDR3 bases are TGCGCCAGCAGTGATTCAGGAGGGAGGACTGAAGCTTTCTTT. J is TRBJ1-1 and V is TRBV10-1, with unresolved D. Germline lookup yields CDR1 WNHNN and CDR2 SYGVQD (reference sequence). V was clipped by 3 bases and J by 5 bases, with 13 bases between them. CDR3 length equals 14 residues.

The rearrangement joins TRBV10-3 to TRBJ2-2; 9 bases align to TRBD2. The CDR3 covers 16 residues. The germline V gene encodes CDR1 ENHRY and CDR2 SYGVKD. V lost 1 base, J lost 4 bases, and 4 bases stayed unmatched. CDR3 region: CAISEYGAGGTGELFF. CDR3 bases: TGTGCCATCAGTGAGTATGGAGCGGGAGGCACCGGGGAGCTGTTTTTT.

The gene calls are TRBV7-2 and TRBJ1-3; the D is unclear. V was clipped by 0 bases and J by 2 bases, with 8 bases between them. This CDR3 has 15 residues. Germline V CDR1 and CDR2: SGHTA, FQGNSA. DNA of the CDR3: TGTGCCAGCAGCTTAGCCTACAGTCCTGGAAACACCATATATTTT. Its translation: CASSLAYSPGNTIYF.

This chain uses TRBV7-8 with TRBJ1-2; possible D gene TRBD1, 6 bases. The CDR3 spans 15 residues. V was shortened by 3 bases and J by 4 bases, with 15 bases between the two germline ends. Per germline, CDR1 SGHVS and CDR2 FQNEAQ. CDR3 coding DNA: TGTGCCAGCAGCTTTTCTGGGGGCCGAATCTATGGCTACACCTTC. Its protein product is CASSFSGGRIYGYTF. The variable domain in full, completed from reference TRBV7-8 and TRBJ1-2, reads GAGVSQSPRYKVAKRGQDVALRCDPISGHVSLFWYQQALGQGPEFLTYFQNEAQLDKSGLPSDRFFAERPEGSVSTLKIQRTQQEDSAVYLCASSFSGGRIYGYTFGSGTRLTVV.

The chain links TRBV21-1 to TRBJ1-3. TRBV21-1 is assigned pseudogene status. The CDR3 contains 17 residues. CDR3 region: CASPVRETADSGNTIYF. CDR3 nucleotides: TGTGCCAGCCCCGTCCGGGAGACAGCCGACTCTGGAAACACCATATATTTT.

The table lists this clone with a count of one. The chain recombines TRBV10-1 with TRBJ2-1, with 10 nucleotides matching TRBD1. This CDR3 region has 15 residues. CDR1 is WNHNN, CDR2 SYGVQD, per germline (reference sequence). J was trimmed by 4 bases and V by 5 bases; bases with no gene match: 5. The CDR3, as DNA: TGCGCCAGCAGTTCCGGGACAGGGGAATACAATGAGCAGTTCTTC. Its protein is CASSSGTGEYNEQFF.

CDR3 region: CASSILAGVGVHEQYF. As DNA, the CDR3 is TGTGCCAGTAGTATATTAGCGGGAGTGGGGGTCCACGAGCAGTACTTC. The rearrangement joins TRBV19 to TRBJ2-7, with 9 positions matching TRBD2. Looked up from germline, CDR1 is LNHDA and CDR2 is SQIVND (reference sequence). Germline trimming cut 2 bases from V and 5 bases from J; bases unmatched to any gene: 10. This CDR3 is 16 amino acids long.